A single sample is the source of the 12 T cell receptor beta chains below, sequenced in a study of T cells in Graves' hyperthyroidism and ophthalmopathy. RNA transcripts were the template for amplifying TCR beta CDR3 regions. The TCR CDR3 first-round RT-PCR relied on the HTBI primer set. TCRdb reprocessed the multiplex PCR reads with MiXCR, giving one entry per CDR3 protein. Counted here are 600,000 to 700,000 distinct CDR3 sequences, 45% occurring once; the ten biggest clones make up less than 8.5%. Sequenced: peripheral blood or thyroid tissue (not recorded which). These receptors were obtained from an adult man with Graves' disease, either hyperthyroidism or ophthalmopathy (not recorded which).

Notes on this clonotype: One base away lies a much larger clone, so this may be a sequencing read error. The rearrangement uses TRBV7-8 and TRBJ1-1; unclear D gene. V lost 1 base to trimming and J lost 9 bases, with 9 bases between them. The CDR3 spans 12 residues. Germline values: CDR1 SGHVS, CDR2 FQNEAQ. The CDR3 loop reads CASSLGHKKAFF. In DNA form, the CDR3 reads TGTGCCAGCAGCTTAGGGCACAAGAAAGCTTTCTTT.

A note on this clonotype: This clone may be a read error of a much larger clone one base away. The rearrangement uses TRBV7-2 and TRBJ1-2; the D gene is possibly TRBD1 (5 bases). Germline CDR1 and CDR2: SGHTA and FQGNSA. V was trimmed by 6 bases and J by 4 bases, leaving 15 bases between them. The CDR3 spans 14 residues. The CDR3 DNA is TGTGCCAGCAGTCGTACAAGGGGAATCTATGGCTACACCTTC. Its protein is CASSRTRGIYGYTF. The entire variable domain, with the rest obtained from reference TRBV7-2 and TRBJ1-2, is as follows: GAGVSQSPSNKVTEKGKDVELRCDPISGHTALYWYRQSLGQGLEFLIYFQGNSAPDKSGLPSDRFSAERTGGSVSTLTIQRTQQEDSAVYLCASSRTRGIYGYTFGSGTRLTVV.

On this clonotype itself: Being one base from a much bigger clone, this may be a read error. The J gene is TRBJ1-1, the V gene TRBV29-1; D is perhaps TRBD1 (5 bases). This CDR3 is built from 14 residues. CDR1 is SQVTM and CDR2 is ANQGSEA in the germline V gene. V lost 3 bases to trimming and J lost 0 bases, with 11 bases between them. The CDR3 bases are TGCAGCGTTGACGGACGGGGGATGAACACTGAAGCTTTCTTT. It yields the protein CSVDGRGMNTEAFF. The complete variable domain, with remaining parts taken from reference TRBV29-1 and TRBJ1-1, reads SAVISQKPSRDICQRGTSLTIQCQVDSQVTMMFWYRQQPGQSLTLIATANQGSEATYESGFVIDKFPISRPNLTFSTLTVSNMSPEDSSIYLCSVDGRGMNTEAFFGQGTRLTVV.

V and J are TRBV2 and TRBJ1-2, with a weak D call TRBD1 (5 bases). The CDR3 is 15 residues long. The ends were cut back, 0 bases at V and 5 bases at J, with 13 bases in the middle. Germline values: CDR1 SNHLY, CDR2 FYNNEI. The CDR3 nucleotides read TGTGCCAGCAGTGAAGCGCTTACAGGAGGGTATGGCTACACCTTC. Translation: CASSEALTGGYGYTF.

The V gene is TRBV20-1, the J gene TRBJ1-4; D perhaps matches TRBD1 (6 bases). V dropped 4 bases and J dropped 0 bases, with 9 bases sitting between them. This CDR3 region has 14 residues. Germline CDR1 and CDR2: DFQATT and SNEGSKA (reference sequence). DNA for the CDR3: TGCAGTGCTATGAGGGGGGCAACTAATGAAAAACTGTTTTTT. This encodes CSAMRGATNEKLFF.

The V gene is TRBV5-4, the J gene TRBJ1-1; a weak D match, TRBD1 (5 bases). The CDR3 has 13 residues. Germline values: CDR1 SGHNT, CDR2 YYREEE (reference sequence). V was shortened by 0 bases and J by 4 bases, with 7 bases between the two germline ends. This CDR3 reads CASSLVGVTEAFF. The DNA of the CDR3 is TGTGCCAGCAGCTTGGTGGGGGTCACTGAAGCTTTCTTT. Combining the CDR3 with reference TRBV5-4 and TRBJ1-1 gives the whole variable domain ETGVTQSPTHLIKTRGQQVTLRCSSQSGHNTVSWYQQALGQGPQFIFQYYREEENGRGNFPPRFSGLQFPNYSSELNVNALELDDSALYLCASSLVGVTEAFFGQGTRLTVV.

Many counts were recorded for this clonotype. The CDR3 DNA reads TGTGCCAGCAGACAAGGGCTAGGACCCCTCCACTTT. This gives the protein CASRQGLGPLHF. This chain links TRBV13 with TRBJ1-6; D unresolved. CDR1 PRHDT and CDR2 FYEKMQ come from the germline V gene (reference sequence). The V end lost 6 bases, the J end lost 12 bases, and 12 bases lay between the germline ends. The CDR3 spans 12 residues.

This clonotype was seen repeatedly, ten times or more. The chain has TRBV7-2 and TRBJ1-6; 7 nucleotides line up with TRBD1. V dropped 1 base and J dropped 7; count of bases not matched to a gene: 1. The CDR3 spans 14 residues. CDR1 SGHTA and CDR2 FQGNSA come from the germline V gene. The CDR3 nucleotides read TGTGCCAGCAGCTTAGGGGACAGAAATTCACCCCTCCACTTT. This sequence encodes CASSLGDRNSPLHF. The full variable domain, completed using reference TRBV7-2 and TRBJ1-6, is GAGVSQSPSNKVTEKGKDVELRCDPISGHTALYWYRQSLGQGLEFLIYFQGNSAPDKSGLPSDRFSAERTGGSVSTLTIQRTQQEDSAVYLCASSLGDRNSPLHFGNGTRLTVT.

The CDR3 loop reads CASSLRDLQGAGSPLHF. CDR3 nucleotide sequence: TGTGCCAGCAGCCTGCGCGACCTACAGGGGGCTGGATCACCCCTCCACTTT. The chain is built from TRBV7-9 and TRBJ1-6; 9 nucleotides match TRBD1. V shed 5 bases, J shed 10 bases, and the junction held 15 bases outside the gene matches. Germline V CDR1 and CDR2: SEHNR, FQNEAQ (reference sequence). This CDR3 comprises 17 residues.

V and J are TRBV5-1 and TRBJ1-4; 8 bases map to TRBD1. The CDR3 covers 17 residues. V dropped 2 bases and J dropped 5; count of bases not matched to a gene: 11. The germline V gene encodes CDR1 SGHRS and CDR2 YFSETQ. In nucleotides, the CDR3 is TGCGCCAGCAGCTTCGGGCAGGGGGCGTCCGGAAATGAAAAACTGTTTTTT. This sequence encodes CASSFGQGASGNEKLFF.

The V gene is TRBV15, the J gene TRBJ2-7; the D is unclear. Germline V gives CDR1 LNHNV, CDR2 YYDKDF (reference sequence). Trimming took 5 bases from V and 7 from J, leaving 12 bases between them. The length of the CDR3 is 12 residues. CDR3 in DNA: TGTGCCACCAGCTCGGAGATCGGGGAGCAGTACTTC. Its translation is CATSSEIGEQYF.

The J gene is TRBJ2-5, the V gene TRBV15; 8 bases match TRBD2. V lost 0 bases and J lost 2; bases outside the gene matches: 2. This CDR3 contains 15 residues. Per the germline V gene, CDR1 is LNHNV and CDR2 is YYDKDF (reference sequence). The CDR3 spells CATSRETSVQETQYF. Here the CDR3 DNA reads TGTGCCACCAGCAGAGAGACTAGCGTGCAAGAGACCCAGTACTTC.